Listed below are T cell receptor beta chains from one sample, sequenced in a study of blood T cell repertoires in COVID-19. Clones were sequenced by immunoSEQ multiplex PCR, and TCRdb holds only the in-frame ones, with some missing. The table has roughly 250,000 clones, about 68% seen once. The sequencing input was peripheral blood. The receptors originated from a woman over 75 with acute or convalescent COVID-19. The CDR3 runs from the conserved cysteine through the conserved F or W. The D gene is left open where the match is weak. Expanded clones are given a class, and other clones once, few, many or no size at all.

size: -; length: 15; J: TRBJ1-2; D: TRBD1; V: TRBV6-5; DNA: TGTGCCAGCAGTTACTTGTCAGGGGGCAGATTGGGCTACACCTTC; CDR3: CASSYLSGGRLGYTF
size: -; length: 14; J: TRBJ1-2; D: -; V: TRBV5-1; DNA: TGCGCCAGCAACCCGACAGGCCCTAACTATGGCTACACCTTC; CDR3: CASNPTGPNYGYTF
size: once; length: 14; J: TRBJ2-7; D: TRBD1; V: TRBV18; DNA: TGTGCCAGCTCACCCGGGACAGGGTCATACGAGCAGTACTTC; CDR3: CASSPGTGSYEQYF
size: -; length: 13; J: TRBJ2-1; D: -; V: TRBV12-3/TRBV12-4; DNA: TGTGCCAGCAGTAACGGGGCCTACAATGAGCAGTTCTTC; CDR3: CASSNGAYNEQFF
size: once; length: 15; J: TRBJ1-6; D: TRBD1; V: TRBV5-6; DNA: TGTGCCAGCAGCCTCCTACAGGGGCTGAATTCACCCCTCCACTTT; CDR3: CASSLLQGLNSPLHF
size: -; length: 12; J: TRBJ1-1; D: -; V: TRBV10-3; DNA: TGTGCCATCGCCCGGGTGAACACTGAAGCTTTCTTT; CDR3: CAIARVNTEAFF
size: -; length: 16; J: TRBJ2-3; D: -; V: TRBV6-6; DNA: TGTGCCAGCAGTTACCGAGTTAGTAGCGGCACAGATACGCAGTATTTT; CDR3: CASSYRVSSGTDTQYF
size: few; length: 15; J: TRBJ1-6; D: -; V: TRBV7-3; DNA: TGTGCCAGCAGCTGGCGGACAGTGGAAAATTCACCCCTCCACTTT; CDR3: CASSWRTVENSPLHF
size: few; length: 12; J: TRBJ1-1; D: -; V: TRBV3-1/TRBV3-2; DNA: TGTGCCAGCAGCCAAGGGACCAGGGCGGCTTTCTTT; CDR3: CASSQGTRAAFF
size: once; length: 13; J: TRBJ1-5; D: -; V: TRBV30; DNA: TGTGCCTGGAGCGACGGGACTTCCCAGCCCCAGCATTTT; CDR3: CAWSDGTSQPQHF
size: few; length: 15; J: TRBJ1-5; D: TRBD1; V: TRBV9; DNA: TGTGCCAGCAGCGTAGGGACAGGGATTGGTCAGCCCCAGCATTTT; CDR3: CASSVGTGIGQPQHF
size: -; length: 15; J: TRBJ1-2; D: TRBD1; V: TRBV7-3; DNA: TGTGCCAGCAGCTTATACAGGGGGCAGGGATATGGCTACACCTTC; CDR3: CASSLYRGQGYGYTF
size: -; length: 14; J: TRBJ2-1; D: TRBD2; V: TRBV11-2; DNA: TGTGCCAGCAGCTTGACTAGCGGGAACAATGAGCAGTTCTTC; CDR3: CASSLTSGNNEQFF
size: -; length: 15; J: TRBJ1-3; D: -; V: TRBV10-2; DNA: TGCGCCAGCACAGCAATCAGGGGAGGGGGAAACACCATATATTTT; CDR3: CASTAIRGGGNTIYF
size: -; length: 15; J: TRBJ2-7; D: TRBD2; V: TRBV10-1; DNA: TGCGCCAGCTCGAAATCGGCTAGCGGGAGTTACGAGCAGTACTTC; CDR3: CASSKSASGSYEQYF
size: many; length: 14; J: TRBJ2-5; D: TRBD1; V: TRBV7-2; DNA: TGTGCCAGCAGCTGGGACAGGGGCGGAGAGACCCAGTACTTC; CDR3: CASSWDRGGETQYF
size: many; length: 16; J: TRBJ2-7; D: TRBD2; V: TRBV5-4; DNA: TGTGCCAGCAGTTCCCTGACTAGCGGGGGCTCCTACGAGCAGTACTTC; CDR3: CASSSLTSGGSYEQYF
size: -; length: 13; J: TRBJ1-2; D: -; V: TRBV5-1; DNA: TGCGCCAGCAGCTTCGAGCCAGGGAATGGCTACACCTTC; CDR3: CASSFEPGNGYTF
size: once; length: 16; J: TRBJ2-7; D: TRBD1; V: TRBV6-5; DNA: TGTGCCAGCAGTTTCGGATCCGGGACAGGGGGCTACGAGCAGTACTTC; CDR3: CASSFGSGTGGYEQYF
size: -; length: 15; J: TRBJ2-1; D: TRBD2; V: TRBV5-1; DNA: TGCGCCAGCAGCTTACTAGCGGAATCCTACAATGAGCAGTTCTTC; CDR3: CASSLLAESYNEQFF
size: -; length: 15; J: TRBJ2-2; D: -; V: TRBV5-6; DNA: TGTGCCAGCAGCTTGTTGGACAGTAACACCGGGGAGCTGTTTTTT; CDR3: CASSLLDSNTGELFF
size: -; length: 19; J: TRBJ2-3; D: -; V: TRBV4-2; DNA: TGTGCCAGCAGCCAAGAATTCGGATACTGGCGGTCCCGCACAGATACGCAGTATTTT; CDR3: CASSQEFGYWRSRTDTQYF
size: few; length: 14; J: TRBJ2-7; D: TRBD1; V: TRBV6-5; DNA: TGTGCCAGCAGGCAGACAGGGAGCTCCTACGAGCAGTACTTC; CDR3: CASRQTGSSYEQYF
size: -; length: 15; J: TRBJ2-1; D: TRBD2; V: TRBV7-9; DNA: TGTGCCAGCAGCTTGGGACTACCAACTGGGAATGAGCAGTTCTTC; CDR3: CASSLGLPTGNEQFF
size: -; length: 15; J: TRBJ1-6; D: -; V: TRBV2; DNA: TGTGCCAGCAGTCCCAGGGAAATGAGTAATTCACCCCTCCACTTT; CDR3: CASSPREMSNSPLHF
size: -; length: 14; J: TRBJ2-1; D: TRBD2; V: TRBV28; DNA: TGTGCCAGTAATAGCGCTAGCGGGAACCATGAGCAGTTCTTC; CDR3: CASNSASGNHEQFF
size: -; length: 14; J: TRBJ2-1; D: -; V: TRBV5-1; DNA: TGCGCCAGCAGCTTGGCCGCTCGCGACAATGAGCAGTTCTTC; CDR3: CASSLAARDNEQFF
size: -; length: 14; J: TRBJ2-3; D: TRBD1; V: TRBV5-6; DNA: TGTGCCAGCAGCTTGAGACAGGGTGCGGATACGCAGTATTTT; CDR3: CASSLRQGADTQYF
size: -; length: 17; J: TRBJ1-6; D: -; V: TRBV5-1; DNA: TGCGCCAGCAGCTTGATGGGTCCTGACAGGTCTGATTCACCCCTCCACTTT; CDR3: CASSLMGPDRSDSPLHF